A single T cell receptor (beta chain) is shown here with its context. TCRdb keeps only in-frame clones here, not all; method: immunoSEQ multiplex PCR. The sample includes 150,000 to 200,000 clones, 91% seen only once; the top ten take over 1.2%. Germline V gene lookup returns CDR1 ENHRY and CDR2 SYGVKD. The junction had 2 bases not matched to a gene; V was cut back by 8 bases and J by 4 bases. CDR3 length: 12 residues. The data derive from a study of control samples from healthy donors and cancer patients. The sequenced sample was blood. This rearrangement joins TRBV10-3 to TRBJ2-1, with 7 bases lining up with TRBD1. The clonotype originates from a young woman in good health. The CDR3 loop reads CAIGDRYNEQFF. Here the CDR3 DNA reads TGTGCCATCGGGGACAGATACAATGAGCAGTTCTTC.